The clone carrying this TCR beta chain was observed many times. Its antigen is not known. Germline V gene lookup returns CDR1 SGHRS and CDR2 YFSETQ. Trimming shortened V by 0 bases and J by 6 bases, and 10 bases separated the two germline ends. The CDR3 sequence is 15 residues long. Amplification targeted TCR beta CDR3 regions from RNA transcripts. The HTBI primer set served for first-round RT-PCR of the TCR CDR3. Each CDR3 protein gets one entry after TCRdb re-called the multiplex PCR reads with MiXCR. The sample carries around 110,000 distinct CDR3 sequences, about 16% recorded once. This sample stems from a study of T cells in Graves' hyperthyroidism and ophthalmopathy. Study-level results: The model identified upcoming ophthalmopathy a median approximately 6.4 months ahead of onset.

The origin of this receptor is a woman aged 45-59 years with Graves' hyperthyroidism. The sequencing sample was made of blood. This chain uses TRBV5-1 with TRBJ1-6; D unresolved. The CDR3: CASSLDDGLNSPLHF. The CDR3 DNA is TGCGCCAGCAGCTTGGACGACGGACTTAATTCACCCCTCCACTTT.